The present T cell receptor (beta chain) was sequenced within a study of CD8 T cell repertoires and HIV-1 epitope variants. Study overall: A 10-day culture received IL-2, IL-7 and IL-15 on days 3 and 7.

With respect to this clone: Its antigen is currently unknown.

J lost 14 bases, V lost 6 bases, and 14 bases had no gene match. CDR1 is SQVTM and CDR2 is ANQGSEA in the germline V gene. The CDR3 contains 13 residues. On the immunoSEQ platform, TCR beta CDR3s were sequenced at survey depth. The method was immunoSEQ multiplex PCR; TCRdb's version includes in-frame clones alone and lacks a portion of them. The data show about 1,100 clones, about 60% seen once. The chain uses TRBV29-1 and TRBJ2-1, with 9 bases lining up with TRBD1. This TCR was sampled from a male donor with HIV. Sequenced sample: cultured CD8+ T cells derived from PBMCs. This CDR3 reads CSVIGQGLWEKFF. CDR3 nucleotides: TGCAGCGTGATAGGACAGGGGCTTTGGGAAAAGTTCTTC.